This TCR beta chain was observed in a study of T-cell reconstitution after alpha-beta-depleted transplantation in children. This clonotype has only one observation. Researchers prepared the TCRbeta library using unique molecular identifiers, the study reports. TCRdb redid the calling of the PCR reads with MiXCR, one entry per CDR3 protein. Among about 360,000 distinct CDR3 sequences listed, 13% were seen once. V shed 4 bases and J 4 bases; nucleotides not matched to a gene: 12. Germline assignment: CDR1 LGHDT and CDR2 YNNKEL (reference sequence). This CDR3 comprises 17 residues. Sequences were derived from PBMCs, sampled from the stem cell graft. The origin of this receptor is a human donor who donated a stem cell graft to a child with Fanconi anemia. This chain connects TRBV3-1 to TRBJ2-1; TRBD2 matches 8 bases. The CDR3 DNA is TGTGCCAGCAGCCGGACCTCTATTAGCGGGGCGTACAATGAGCAGTTCTTC. Amino acid sequence: CASSRTSISGAYNEQFF.